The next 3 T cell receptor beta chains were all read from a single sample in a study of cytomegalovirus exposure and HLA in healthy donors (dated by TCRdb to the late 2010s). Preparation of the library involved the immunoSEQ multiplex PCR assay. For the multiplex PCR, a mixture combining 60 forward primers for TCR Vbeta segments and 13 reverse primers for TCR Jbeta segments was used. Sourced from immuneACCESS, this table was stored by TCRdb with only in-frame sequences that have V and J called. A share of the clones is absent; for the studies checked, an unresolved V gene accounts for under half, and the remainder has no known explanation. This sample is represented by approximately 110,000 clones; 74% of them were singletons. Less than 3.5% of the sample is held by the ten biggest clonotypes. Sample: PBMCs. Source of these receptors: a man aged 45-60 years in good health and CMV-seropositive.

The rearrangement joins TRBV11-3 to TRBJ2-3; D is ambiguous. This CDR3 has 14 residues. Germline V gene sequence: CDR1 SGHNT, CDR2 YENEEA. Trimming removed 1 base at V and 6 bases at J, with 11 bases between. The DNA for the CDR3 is TGTGCCAGCAGCTTAGGATCGGGTCCGGATACGCAGTATTTT. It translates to CASSLGSGPDTQYF.

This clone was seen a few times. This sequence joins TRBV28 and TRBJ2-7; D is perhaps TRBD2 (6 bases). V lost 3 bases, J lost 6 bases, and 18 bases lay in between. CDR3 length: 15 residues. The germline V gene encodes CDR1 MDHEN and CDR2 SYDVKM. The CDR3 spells CASSLLTRRIREQYF. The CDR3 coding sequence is TGTGCCAGCAGTTTGTTGACTAGAAGGATTCGCGAGCAGTACTTC.

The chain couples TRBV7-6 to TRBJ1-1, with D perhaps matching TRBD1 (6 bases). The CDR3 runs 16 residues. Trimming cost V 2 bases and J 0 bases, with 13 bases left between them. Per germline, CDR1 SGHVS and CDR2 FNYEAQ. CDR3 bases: TGTGCCAGCAGCTTATTTCATGGACAGATGAACACTGAAGCTTTCTTT. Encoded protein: CASSLFHGQMNTEAFF.